This is a list of T cell receptor beta chains from one sample in a study of cytomegalovirus exposure and HLA in healthy donors. The table came from immunoSEQ multiplex PCR; TCRdb's copy has only in-frame clones and leaves some out. The sample contains 150,000 or so clones, 70% to 90% of which appear only once. The sample consisted of PBMCs. The receptors originated from a woman aged 30 to 39 in good health and CMV-seropositive. CDR3s include the opening cysteine and the closing phenylalanine or tryptophan. The D gene is left open where the match is weak.

j_call d_call v_call cdr3_aa
TRBJ2-2 TRBD1 TRBV4-1 CASSQAGTGLWELFF
TRBJ1-5 . TRBV5-3 CARSSDWPQHF
TRBJ1-1 . TRBV28 CASSLWGRRMNTEAFF
TRBJ1-5 . TRBV15 CATSRDTGIRQPQHF
TRBJ2-7 TRBD2 TRBV7-6 CASSRGTSGAPYEQYF
TRBJ2-7 . TRBV18 CASSPRGGEVYEQYF
TRBJ2-1 TRBD2 TRBV28 CASSTASGRSYNEQFF
TRBJ2-3 TRBD2 TRBV28 CASTGLESTDTQYF
TRBJ2-2 TRBD2 TRBV27 CASSGSGGAGELFF
TRBJ2-3 TRBD2 TRBV27 CASRGLAGGSTDTQYF
TRBJ2-7 . TRBV7-9 CASSETGLDMGEQYF
TRBJ1-1 . TRBV25-1 CASSGTSRGATEAFF
TRBJ2-2 TRBD1 TRBV5-1 CASSPKTGDTGELFF
TRBJ1-1 . TRBV9 CASSVEGAEAFF
TRBJ1-4 TRBD1 TRBV5-1 CASSSDRVNEKLFF
TRBJ2-3 TRBD1 TRBV19 CASSIAPTGANTQYF
TRBJ2-3 . TRBV4-1 CASSQEGPDTQYF
TRBJ2-7 TRBD1 TRBV28 CASSIDRGRAYEQYF
TRBJ1-2 . TRBV28 CASMARVYGYTF
TRBJ1-1 . TRBV10-2 CASSTSGRNTEAFF